This T cell receptor beta chain was profiled in a study of T cells in Graves' hyperthyroidism and ophthalmopathy. Whole-study results and caveats: It was a median approximately 7.1 months before onset that the model predicted ophthalmopathy.

CDR1 SGDLS and CDR2 YYNGEE come from the germline V gene. The CDR3 spans 16 residues. The germline V and J ends were trimmed by 0 bases and 0 bases, with 7 bases remaining between them. The investigators amplified TCR beta CDR3 regions from RNA transcripts. An initial round of RT-PCR targeting the TCR CDR3 relied on the HTBI primer set. TCRdb recomputed calls from the multiplex PCR reads with MiXCR, one row per CDR3 protein. The sample has approximately 420,000 distinct CDR3 sequences, around 15% seen once. With regard to this clonotype: What it recognizes is unknown.

The study based diagnoses on clinical symptoms, serum thyroxine and TRAb, thyroid ultrasound and orbital computed tomography. Sequenced material: blood. This TCR was sampled from a woman aged 18-30 years with Graves' hyperthyroidism. V usage is TRBV9 and J usage is TRBJ2-6; D call uncertain. The CDR3, as DNA: TGTGCCAGCAGCGTAGACCCAAACTCTGGGGCCAACGTCCTGACTTTC. This sequence encodes CASSVDPNSGANVLTF.